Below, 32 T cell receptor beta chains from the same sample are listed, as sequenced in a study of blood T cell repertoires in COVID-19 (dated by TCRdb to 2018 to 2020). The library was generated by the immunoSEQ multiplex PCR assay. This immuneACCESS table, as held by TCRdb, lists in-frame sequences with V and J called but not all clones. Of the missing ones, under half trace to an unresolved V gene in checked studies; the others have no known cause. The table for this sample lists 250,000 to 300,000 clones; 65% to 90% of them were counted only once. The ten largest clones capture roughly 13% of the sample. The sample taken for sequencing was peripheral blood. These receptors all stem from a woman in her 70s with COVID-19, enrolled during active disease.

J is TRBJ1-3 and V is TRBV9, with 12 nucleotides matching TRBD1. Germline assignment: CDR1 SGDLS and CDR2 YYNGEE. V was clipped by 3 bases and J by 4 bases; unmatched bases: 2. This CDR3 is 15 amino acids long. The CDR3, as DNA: TGTGCCAGCAGCGCGGGACAGGGGGCCGGAAACACCATATATTTT. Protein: CASSAGQGAGNTIYF. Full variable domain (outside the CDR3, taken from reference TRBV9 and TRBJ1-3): DSGVTQTPKHLITATGQRVTLRCSPRSGDLSVYWYQQSLDQGLQFLIQYYNGEERAKGNILERFSAQQFPDLHSELNLSSLELGDSALYFCASSAGQGAGNTIYFGEGSWLTVV.

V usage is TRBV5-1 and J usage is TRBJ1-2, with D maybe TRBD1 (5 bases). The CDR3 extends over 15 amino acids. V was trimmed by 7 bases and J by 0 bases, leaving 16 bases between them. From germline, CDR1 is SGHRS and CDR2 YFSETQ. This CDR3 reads CASGSEQVANYGYTF. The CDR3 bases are TGCGCCAGCGGATCCGAACAGGTAGCTAACTATGGCTACACCTTC.

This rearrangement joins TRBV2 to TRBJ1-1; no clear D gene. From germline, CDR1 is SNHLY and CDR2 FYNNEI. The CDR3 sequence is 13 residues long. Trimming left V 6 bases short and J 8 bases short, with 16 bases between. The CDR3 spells CASRRRGSSEAFF. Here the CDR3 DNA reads TGTGCCAGCAGGAGAAGAGGTTCCTCCGAAGCTTTCTTT.

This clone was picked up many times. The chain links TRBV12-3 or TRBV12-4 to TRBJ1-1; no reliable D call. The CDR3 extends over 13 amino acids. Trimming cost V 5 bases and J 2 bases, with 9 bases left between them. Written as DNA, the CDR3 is TGTGCCAGCAGTGTAGGAGTTAACACTGAAGCTTTCTTT. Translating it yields CASSVGVNTEAFF.

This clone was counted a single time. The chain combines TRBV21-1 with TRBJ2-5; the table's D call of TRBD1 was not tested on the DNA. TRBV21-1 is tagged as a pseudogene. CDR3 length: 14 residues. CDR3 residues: CASIDRTEQETQYF. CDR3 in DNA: TGTGCCAGCATCGACAGGACAGAACAAGAGACCCAGTACTTC.

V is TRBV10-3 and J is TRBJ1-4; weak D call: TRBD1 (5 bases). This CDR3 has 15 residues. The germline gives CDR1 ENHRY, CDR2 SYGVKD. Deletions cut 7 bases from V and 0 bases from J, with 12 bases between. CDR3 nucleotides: TGTGCCATCAAGGACCAGGGTGCAACTAATGAAAAACTGTTTTTT. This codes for CAIKDQGATNEKLFF.

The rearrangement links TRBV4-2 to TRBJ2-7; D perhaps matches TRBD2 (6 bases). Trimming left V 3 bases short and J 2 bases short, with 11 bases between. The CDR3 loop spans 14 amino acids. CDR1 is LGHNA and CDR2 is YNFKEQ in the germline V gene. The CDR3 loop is CASSQGRGPYEQYF. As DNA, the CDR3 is TGTGCCAGCAGCCAGGGGCGGGGCCCCTACGAGCAGTACTTC.

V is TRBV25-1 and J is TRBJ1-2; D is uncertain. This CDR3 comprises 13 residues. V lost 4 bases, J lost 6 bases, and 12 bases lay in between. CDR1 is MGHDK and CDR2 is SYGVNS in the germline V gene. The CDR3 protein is CASSGGGGDGYTF. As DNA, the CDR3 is TGTGCCAGCAGTGGAGGTGGCGGGGATGGCTACACCTTC.

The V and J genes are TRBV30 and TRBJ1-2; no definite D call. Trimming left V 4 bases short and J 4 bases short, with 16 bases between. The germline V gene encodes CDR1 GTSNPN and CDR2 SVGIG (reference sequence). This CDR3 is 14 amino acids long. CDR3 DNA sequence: TGTGCCTGGATTCCGGATGATCGCGGCTATGGCTACACCTTC. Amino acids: CAWIPDDRGYGYTF.

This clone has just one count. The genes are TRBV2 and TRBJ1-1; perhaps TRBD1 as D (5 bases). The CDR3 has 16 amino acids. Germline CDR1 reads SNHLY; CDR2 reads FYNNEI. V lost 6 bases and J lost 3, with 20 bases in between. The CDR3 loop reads CASRNPQGMSDTEAFF. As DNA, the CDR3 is TGTGCCAGCAGGAACCCCCAGGGAATGAGCGACACTGAAGCTTTCTTT.

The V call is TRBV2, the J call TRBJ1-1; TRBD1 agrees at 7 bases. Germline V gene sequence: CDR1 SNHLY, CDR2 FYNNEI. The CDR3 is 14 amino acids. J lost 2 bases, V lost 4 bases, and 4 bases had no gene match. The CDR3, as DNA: TGTGCCAGCAGTGGGGACAGAGCTAACACTGAAGCTTTCTTT. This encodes CASSGDRANTEAFF.

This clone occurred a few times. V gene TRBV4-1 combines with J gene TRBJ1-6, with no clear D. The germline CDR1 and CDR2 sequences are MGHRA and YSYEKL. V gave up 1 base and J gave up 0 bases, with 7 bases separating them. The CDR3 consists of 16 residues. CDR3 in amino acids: CASSQGGRSYNSPLHF. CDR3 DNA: TGCGCCAGCAGCCAAGGAGGTCGCTCCTATAATTCACCCCTCCACTTT.

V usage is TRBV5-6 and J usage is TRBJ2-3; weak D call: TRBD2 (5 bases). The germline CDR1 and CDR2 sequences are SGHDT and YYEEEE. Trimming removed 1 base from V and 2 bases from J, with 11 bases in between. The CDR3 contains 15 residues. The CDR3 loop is CASSLNGKFTDTQYF. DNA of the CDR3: TGTGCCAGCAGCTTGAACGGGAAGTTCACAGATACGCAGTATTTT.

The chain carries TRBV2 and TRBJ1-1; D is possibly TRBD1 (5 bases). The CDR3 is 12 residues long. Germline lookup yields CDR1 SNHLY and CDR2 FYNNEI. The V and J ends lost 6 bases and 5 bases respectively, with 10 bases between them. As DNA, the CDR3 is TGTGCCAGCAGCCAGGGCCGGACTGAAGCTTTCTTT. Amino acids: CASSQGRTEAFF.

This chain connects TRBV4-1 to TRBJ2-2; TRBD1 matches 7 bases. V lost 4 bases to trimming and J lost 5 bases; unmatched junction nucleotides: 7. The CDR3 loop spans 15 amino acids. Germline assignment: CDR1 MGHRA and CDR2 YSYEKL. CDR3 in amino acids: CASSLPGQKTGELFF. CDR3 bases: TGCGCCAGCAGCCTCCCGGGACAGAAGACCGGGGAGCTGTTTTTT.

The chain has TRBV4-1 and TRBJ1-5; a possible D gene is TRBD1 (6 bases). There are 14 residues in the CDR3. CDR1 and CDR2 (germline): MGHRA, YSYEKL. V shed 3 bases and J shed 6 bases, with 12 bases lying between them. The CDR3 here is CASSHPGVGQPQHF. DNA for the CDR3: TGCGCCAGCAGCCACCCAGGGGTGGGTCAGCCCCAGCATTTT.

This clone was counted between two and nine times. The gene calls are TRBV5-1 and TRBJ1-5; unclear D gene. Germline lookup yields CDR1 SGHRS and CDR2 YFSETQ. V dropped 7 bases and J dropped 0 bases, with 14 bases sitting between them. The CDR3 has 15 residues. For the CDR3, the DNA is TGCGCCAGCCGAGAGGTGGCAGATAGCAATCAGCCCCAGCATTTT. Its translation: CASREVADSNQPQHF.

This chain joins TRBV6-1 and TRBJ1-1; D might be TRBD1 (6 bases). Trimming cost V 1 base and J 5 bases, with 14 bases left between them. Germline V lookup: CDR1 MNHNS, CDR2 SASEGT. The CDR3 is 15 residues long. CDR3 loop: CASSEGARGDTEAFF. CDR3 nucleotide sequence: TGTGCCAGCAGTGAAGGAGCCAGGGGCGATACTGAAGCTTTCTTT.

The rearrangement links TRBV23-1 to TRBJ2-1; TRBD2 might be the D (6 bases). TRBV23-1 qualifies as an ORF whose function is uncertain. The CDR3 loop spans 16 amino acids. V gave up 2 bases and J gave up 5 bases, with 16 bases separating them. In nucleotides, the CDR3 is TGCGCCAGCAGTCAAGAGGAGGGAGAATTCCACAATGAGCAGTTCTTC. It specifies CASSQEEGEFHNEQFF.

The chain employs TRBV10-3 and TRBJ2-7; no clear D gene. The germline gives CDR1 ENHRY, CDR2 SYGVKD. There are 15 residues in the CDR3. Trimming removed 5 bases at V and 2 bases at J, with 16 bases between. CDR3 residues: CAISNAGLEPYEQYF. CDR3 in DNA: TGTGCCATCAGTAATGCTGGGCTGGAACCCTACGAGCAGTACTTC.

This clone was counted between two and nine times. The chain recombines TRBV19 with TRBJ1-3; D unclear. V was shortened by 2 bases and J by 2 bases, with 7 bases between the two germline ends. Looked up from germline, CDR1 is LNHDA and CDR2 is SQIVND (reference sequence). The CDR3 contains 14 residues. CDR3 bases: TGTGCCAGTAGTATACGAGAGACTGGAAACACCATATATTTT. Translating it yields CASSIRETGNTIYF. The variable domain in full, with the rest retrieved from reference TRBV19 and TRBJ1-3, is DGGITQSPKYLFRKEGQNVTLSCEQNLNHDAMYWYRQDPGQGLRLIYYSQIVNDFQKGDIAEGYSVSREKKESFPLTVTSAQKNPTAFYLCASSIRETGNTIYFGEGSWLTVV.

The CDR3 sequence: CAWSVRDRGPAEAFF. Here the CDR3 DNA reads TGTGCCTGGAGTGTACGGGACAGGGGTCCGGCTGAAGCTTTCTTT. V is TRBV30 and J is TRBJ1-1, with 10 bases that match TRBD1. In germline, CDR1 is GTSNPN, CDR2 SVGIG (reference sequence). V lost 0 bases to trimming and J lost 6 bases; unmatched junction nucleotides: 7. The CDR3 is 15 residues long.

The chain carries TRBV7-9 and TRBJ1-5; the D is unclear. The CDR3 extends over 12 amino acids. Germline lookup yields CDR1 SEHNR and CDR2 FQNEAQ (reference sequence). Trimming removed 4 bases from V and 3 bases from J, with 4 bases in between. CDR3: CASSSHNQPQHF. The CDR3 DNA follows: TGTGCCAGCAGCTCCCACAATCAGCCCCAGCATTTT.

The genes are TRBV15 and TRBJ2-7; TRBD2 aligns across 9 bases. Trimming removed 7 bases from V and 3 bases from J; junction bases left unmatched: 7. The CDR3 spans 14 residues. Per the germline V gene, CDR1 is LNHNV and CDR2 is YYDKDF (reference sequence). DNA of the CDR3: TGTGCCACCATGCGCAGCGGGGGGCTCTACGAGCAGTACTTC. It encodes CATMRSGGLYEQYF.

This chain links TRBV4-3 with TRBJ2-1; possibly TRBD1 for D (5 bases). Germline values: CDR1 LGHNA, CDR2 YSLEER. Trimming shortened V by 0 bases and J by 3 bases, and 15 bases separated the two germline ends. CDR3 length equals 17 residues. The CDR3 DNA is TGCGCCAGCAGCCAAGAACCCCCAGGGAAGAGCTACAATGAGCAGTTCTTC. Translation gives CASSQEPPGKSYNEQFF.

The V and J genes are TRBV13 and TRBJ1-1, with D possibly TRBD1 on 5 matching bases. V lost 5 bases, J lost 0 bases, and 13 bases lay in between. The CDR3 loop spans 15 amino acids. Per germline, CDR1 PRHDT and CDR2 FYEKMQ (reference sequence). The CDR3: CASSPSTAMNTEAFF. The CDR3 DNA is TGTGCCAGCAGCCCATCGACAGCCATGAACACTGAAGCTTTCTTT.

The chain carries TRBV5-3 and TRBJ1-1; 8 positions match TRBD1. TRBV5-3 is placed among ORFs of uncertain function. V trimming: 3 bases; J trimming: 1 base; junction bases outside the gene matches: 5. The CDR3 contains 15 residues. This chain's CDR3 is CARSSGQGPNTEAFF. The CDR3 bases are TGTGCCAGAAGCTCCGGACAGGGACCGAACACTGAAGCTTTCTTT.

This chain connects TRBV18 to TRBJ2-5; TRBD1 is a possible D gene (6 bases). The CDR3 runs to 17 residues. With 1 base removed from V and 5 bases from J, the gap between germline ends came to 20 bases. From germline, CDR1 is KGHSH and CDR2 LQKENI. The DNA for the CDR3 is TGTGCCAGCTCACCACGGCAGCACAGGGAAATCGGGGAGACCCAGTACTTC. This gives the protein CASSPRQHREIGETQYF.

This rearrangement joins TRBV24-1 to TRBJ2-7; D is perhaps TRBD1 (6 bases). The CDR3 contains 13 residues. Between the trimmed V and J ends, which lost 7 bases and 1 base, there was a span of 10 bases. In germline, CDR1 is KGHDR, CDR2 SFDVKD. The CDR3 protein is CATSPTGSYEQYF. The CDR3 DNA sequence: TGTGCCACCAGCCCAACAGGGTCCTACGAGCAGTACTTC.

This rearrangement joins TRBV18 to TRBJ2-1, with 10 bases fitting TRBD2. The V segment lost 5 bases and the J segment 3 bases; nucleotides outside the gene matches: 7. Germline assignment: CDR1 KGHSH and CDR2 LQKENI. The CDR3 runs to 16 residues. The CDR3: CASSGLAGAHYNEQFF. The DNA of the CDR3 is TGTGCCAGCTCAGGGCTAGCGGGGGCCCACTACAATGAGCAGTTCTTC. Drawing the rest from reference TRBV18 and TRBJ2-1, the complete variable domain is NAGVMQNPRHLVRRRGQEARLRCSPMKGHSHVYWYRQLPEEGLKFMVYLQKENIIDESGMPKERFSAEFPKEGPSILRIQQVVRGDSAAYFCASSGLAGAHYNEQFFGPGTRLTVL.

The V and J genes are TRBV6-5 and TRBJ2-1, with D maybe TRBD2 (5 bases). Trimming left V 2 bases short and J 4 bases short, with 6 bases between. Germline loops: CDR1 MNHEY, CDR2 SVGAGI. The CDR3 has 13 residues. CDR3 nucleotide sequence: TGTGCCAGCAGTTACACGGGGTACAATGAGCAGTTCTTC. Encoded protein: CASSYTGYNEQFF.

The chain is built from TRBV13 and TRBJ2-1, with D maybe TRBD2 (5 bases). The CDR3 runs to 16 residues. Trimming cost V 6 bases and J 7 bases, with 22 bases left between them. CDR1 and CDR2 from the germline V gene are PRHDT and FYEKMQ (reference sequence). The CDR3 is CASRYPLDPPGNEQFF. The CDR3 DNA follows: TGTGCCAGCAGATACCCCCTCGACCCCCCGGGGAATGAGCAGTTCTTC.